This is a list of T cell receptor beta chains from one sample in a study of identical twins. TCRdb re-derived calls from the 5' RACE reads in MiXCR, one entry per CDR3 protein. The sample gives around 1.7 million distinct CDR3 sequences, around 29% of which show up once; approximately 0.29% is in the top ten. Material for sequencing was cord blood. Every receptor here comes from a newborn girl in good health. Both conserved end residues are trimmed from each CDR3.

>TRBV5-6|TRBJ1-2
ASSLPLPAAHGYT
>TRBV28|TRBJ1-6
ASSPRTGTNSPLH
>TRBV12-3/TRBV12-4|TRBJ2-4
ASSLTGAGNIQY
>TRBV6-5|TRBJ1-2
ASSSEIGYGYT
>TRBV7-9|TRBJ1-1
ASSWDPPNTEAF
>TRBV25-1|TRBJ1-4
ASSAILATNEKLF
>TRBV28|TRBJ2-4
ASSFGLAGATAKNTQY
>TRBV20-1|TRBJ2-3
SARDNPFTDTQY
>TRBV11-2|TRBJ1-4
ASSPNRGTVF
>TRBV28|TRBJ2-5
ASSLGSGMGETQY
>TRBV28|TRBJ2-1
ASSRPGLAGENEQF
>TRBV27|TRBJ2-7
ASSLSAGQGDFIYEQY
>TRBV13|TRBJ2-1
ASSSRKNEQF
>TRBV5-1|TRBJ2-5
ASSGLAGAKQETQY
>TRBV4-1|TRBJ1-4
ASSQAWYINEKLF
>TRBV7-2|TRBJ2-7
ASSSDGGHYEQY
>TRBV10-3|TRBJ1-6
AIRSDRGNSPPH
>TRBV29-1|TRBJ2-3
SVDRGGGPDTQY
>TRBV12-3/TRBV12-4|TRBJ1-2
ASSLDRVHGYT
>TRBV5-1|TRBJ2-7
ASSPPTSDYEQY
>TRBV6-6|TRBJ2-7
ASSYSENYNEQY
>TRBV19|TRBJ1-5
ASSIQQGRNQPQH
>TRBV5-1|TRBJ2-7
ASSLAGQGWNEQY
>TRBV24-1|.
ATSDLRQPETQY
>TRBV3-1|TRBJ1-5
ASSQGTGFNQPQH
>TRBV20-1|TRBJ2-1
SAGLAVYNEQF
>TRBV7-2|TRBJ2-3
ASSLAGSRTDTHY
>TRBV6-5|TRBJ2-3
ASSYSSGLTDTQY
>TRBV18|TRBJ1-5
ASSSTVGGNQPQH
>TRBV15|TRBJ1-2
ATSRTPTGSDRNGYT
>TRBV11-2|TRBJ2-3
ASSEPGLATDTQY
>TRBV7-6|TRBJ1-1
ASLRRGGLNTEAF
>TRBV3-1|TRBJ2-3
ASSQDLRGPTDTQY